This TCR beta chain stems from a study of T cells after yellow fever vaccination. General study points: Once the booster was given, most primary-vaccination clones reappeared, at just under 98% for CD4 and roughly 85% for CD8.

In TCRdb, the 5' RACE reads were re-called with MiXCR into one record per CDR3 protein. The table records about 26,000 distinct CDR3 sequences, approximately 4.8% of them present only once. This CDR3 is 15 amino acids long. The germline CDR1 and CDR2 sequences are KGHSH and LQKENI. Trimming stripped 6 bases from V and 2 bases from J, with 11 bases between. This clonotype was seen at least ten times. This chain links TRBV18 with TRBJ2-6; tentative D call: TRBD2 (6 bases). This receptor was obtained from a man younger than 35 who received the YFV17D yellow fever vaccine. The sample here was PBMCs, either bulk or a sorted T-cell subset (CD4+, CD8+, memory, or dextramer-sorted; not recorded which), taken on the day of the yellow fever booster vaccination. In DNA, the CDR3 is TGTGCCAGCTCTTCAACGGGGGCTGGGGCCAACGTCCTGACTTTC. The encoded protein is CASSSTGAGANVLTF.